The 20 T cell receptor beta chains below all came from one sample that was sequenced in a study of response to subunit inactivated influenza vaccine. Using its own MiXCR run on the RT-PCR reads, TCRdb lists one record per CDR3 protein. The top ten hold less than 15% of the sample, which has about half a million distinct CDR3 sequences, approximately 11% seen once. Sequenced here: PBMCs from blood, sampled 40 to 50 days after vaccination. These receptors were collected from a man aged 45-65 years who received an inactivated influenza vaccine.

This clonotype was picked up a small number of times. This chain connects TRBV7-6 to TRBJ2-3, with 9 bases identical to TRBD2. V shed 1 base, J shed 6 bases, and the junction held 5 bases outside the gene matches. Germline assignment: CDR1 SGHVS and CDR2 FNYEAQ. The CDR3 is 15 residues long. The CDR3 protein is CASSLGAGGGDTQYF. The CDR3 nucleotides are TGTGCCAGCAGCTTAGGAGCGGGGGGCGGGGATACGCAGTATTTT.

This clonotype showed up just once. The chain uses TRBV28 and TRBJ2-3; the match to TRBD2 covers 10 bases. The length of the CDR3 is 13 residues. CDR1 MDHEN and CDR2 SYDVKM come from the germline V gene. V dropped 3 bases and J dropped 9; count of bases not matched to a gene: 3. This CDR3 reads CASSFASGGTQYF. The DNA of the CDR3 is TGTGCCAGCAGTTTTGCTAGCGGGGGAACGCAGTATTTT. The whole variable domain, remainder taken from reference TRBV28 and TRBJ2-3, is DVKVTQSSRYLVKRTGEKVFLECVQDMDHENMFWYRQDPGLGLRLIYFSYDVKMKEKGDIPEGYSVSREKKERFSLILESASTNQTSMYLCASSFASGGTQYFGPGTRLTVL.

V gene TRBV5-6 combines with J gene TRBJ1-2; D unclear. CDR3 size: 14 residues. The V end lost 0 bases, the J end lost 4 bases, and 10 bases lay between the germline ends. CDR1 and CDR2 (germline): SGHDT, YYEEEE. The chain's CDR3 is CASSLAGDGYGYTF. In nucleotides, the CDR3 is TGTGCCAGCAGCTTGGCCGGCGACGGCTATGGCTACACCTTC.

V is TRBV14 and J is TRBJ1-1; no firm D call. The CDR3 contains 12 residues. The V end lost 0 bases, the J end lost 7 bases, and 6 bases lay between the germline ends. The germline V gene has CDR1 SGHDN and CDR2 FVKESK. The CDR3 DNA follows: TGTGCCAGCAGCCAAGACTGGAATGAAGCTTTCTTT. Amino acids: CASSQDWNEAFF.

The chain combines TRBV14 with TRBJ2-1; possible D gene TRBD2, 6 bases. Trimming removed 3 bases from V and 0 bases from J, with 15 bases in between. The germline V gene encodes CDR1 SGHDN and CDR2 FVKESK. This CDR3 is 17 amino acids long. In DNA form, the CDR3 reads TGTGCCAGCAGCCATCCACGGGACTTAAGCTCCTACAATGAGCAGTTCTTC. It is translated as CASSHPRDLSSYNEQFF.

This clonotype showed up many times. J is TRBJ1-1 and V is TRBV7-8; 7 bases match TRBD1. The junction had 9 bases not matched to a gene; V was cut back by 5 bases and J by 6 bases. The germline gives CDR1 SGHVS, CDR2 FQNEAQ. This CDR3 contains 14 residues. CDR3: CASSADRVVAEAFF. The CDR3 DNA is TGTGCCAGCAGCGCAGACAGGGTGGTAGCTGAAGCTTTCTTT.

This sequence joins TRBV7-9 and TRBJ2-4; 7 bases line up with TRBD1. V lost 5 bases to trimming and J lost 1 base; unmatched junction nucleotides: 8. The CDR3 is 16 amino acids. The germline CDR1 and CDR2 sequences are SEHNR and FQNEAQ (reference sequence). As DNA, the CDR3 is TGTGCCAGCAGCCCAGACAGGGCTTCGGCCAAAAACATTCAGTACTTC. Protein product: CASSPDRASAKNIQYF.

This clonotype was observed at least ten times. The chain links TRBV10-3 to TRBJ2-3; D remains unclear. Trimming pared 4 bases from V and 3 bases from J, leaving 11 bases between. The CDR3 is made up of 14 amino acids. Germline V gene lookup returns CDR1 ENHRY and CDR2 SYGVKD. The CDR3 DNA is TGTGCCATCAGTGCGGACCCGGCGACAGATACGCAGTATTTT. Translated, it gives CAISADPATDTQYF.

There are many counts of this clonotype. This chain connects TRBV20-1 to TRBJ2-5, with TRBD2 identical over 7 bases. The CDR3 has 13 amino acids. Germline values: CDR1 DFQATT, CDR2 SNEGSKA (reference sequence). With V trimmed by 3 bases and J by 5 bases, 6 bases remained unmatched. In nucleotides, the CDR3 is TGCAGTGCTAGCCAGGGACTAATGGAGACCCAGTACTTC. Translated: CSASQGLMETQYF.

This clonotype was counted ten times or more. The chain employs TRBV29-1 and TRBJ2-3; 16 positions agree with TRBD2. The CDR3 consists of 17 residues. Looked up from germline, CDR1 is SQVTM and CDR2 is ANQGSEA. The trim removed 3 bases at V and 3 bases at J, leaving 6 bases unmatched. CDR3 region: CSVDGTSGGAWTDTQYF. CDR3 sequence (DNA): TGCAGCGTTGACGGGACTAGCGGGGGGGCTTGGACAGATACGCAGTATTTT.

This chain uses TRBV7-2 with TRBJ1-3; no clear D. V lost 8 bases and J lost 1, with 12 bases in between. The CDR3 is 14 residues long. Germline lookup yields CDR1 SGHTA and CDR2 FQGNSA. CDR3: CASGMRGSGNTIYF. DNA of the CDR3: TGTGCCAGCGGCATGCGGGGTTCTGGAAACACCATATATTTT.

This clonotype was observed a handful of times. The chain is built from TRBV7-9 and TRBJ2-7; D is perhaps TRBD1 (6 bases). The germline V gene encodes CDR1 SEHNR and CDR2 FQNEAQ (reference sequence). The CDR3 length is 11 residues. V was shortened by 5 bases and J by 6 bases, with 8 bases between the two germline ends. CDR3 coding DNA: TGTGCCAGCAGCAACAGGGCCGAGCAGTACTTC. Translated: CASSNRAEQYF.

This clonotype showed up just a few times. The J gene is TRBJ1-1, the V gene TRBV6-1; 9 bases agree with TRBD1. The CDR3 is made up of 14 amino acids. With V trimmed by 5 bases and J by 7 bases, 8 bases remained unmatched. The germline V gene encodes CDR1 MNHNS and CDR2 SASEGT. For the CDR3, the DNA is TGTGCCAGCAGTAAAAGGACAGGGGTCCTTGAAGCTTTCTTT. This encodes CASSKRTGVLEAFF.

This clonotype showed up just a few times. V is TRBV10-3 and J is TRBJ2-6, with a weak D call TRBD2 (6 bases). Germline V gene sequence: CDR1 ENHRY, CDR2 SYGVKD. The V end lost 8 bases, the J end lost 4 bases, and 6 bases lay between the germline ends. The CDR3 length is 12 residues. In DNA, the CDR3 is TGTGCCATCGGGAGGGGGGCCAACGTCCTGACTTTC. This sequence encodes CAIGRGANVLTF.

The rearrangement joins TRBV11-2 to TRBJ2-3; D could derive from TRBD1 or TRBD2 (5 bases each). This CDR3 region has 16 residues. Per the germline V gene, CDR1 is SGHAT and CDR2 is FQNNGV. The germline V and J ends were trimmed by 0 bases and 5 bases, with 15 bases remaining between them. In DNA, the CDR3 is TGTGCCAGCAGCTTAGATCGAGGGCCAGGGCTAGATACGCAGTATTTT. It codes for CASSLDRGPGLDTQYF. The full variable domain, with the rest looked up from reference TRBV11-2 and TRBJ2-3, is EAGVAQSPRYKIIEKRQSVAFWCNPISGHATLYWYQQILGQGPKLLIQFQNNGVVDDSQLPKDRFSAERLKGVDSTLKIQPAKLEDSAVYLCASSLDRGPGLDTQYFGPGTRLTVL.

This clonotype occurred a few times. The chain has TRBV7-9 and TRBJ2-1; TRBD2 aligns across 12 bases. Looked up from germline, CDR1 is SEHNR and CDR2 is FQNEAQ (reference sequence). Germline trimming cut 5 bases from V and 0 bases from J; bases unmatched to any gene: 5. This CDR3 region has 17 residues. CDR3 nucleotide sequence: TGTGCCAGCAGCGCGACTAGCGGGAGACTCTCCTACAATGAGCAGTTCTTC. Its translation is CASSATSGRLSYNEQFF.

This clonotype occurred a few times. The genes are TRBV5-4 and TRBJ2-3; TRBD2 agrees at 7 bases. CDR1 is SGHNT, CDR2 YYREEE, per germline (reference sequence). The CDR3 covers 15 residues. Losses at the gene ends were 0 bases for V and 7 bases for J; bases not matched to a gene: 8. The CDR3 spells CASSLAFGGGNTQYF. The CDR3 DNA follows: TGTGCCAGCAGCTTGGCCTTCGGCGGGGGAAATACGCAGTATTTT.

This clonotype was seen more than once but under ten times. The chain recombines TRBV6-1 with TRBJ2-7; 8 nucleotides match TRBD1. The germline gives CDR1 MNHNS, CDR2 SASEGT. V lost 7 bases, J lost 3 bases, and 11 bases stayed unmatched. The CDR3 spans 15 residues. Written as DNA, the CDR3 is TGTGCCAGCACCTTCCGAGGGACAGGTTACTACGAGCAGTACTTC. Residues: CASTFRGTGYYEQYF.

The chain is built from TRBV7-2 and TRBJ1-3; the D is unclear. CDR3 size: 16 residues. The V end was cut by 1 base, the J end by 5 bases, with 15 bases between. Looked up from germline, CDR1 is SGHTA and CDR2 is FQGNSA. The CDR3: CASSLDLGSGRNTIYF. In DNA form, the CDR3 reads TGTGCCAGCAGCTTAGATTTAGGGTCGGGAAGAAACACCATATATTTT.

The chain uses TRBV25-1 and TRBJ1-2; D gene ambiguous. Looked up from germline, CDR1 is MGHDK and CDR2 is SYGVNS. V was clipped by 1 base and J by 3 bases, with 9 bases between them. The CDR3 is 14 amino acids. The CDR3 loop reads CASSESGAYYGYTF. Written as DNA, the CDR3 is TGTGCCAGCAGTGAATCGGGAGCCTACTATGGCTACACCTTC.